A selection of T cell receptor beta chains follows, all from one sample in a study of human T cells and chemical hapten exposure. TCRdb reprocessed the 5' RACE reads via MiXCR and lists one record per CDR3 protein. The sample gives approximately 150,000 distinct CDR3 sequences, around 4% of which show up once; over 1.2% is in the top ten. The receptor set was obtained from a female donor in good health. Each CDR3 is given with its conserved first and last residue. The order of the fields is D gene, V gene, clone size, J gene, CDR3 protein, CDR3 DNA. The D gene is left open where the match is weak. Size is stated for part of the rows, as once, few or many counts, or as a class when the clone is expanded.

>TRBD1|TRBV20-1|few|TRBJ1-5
CSAAGTGASMGNQPQHF
TGCAGTGCAGCCGGGACAGGGGCATCAATGGGCAATCAGCCCCAGCATTTT
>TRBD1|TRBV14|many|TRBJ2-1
CASSPTGNEQFF
TGTGCCAGCAGCCCGACAGGGAATGAGCAGTTCTTC
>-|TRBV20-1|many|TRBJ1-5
CSAANRVGKPQHF
TGCAGTGCTGCCAACAGGGTCGGGAAGCCCCAGCATTTT
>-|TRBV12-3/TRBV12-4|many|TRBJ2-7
CASSPRGVEQYF
TGTGCCAGCAGTCCGAGGGGGGTGGAGCAGTACTTC
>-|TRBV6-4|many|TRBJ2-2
CASSDQSNTGELFF
TGTGCCAGCAGTGACCAGAGTAACACCGGGGAGCTGTTTTTT
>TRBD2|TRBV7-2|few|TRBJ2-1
CASSLDPGLAGGRYNEQFF
TGTGCCAGCAGCTTAGACCCCGGACTAGCGGGGGGGCGTTACAATGAGCAGTTCTTC
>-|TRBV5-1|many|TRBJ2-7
CASSFGGDSYEQYF
TGCGCCAGCAGCTTTGGCGGGGACTCCTACGAGCAGTACTTC
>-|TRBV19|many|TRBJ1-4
CASSIVPERNEKLFF
TGTGCCAGTAGTATAGTACCAGAACGTAATGAAAAACTGTTTTTT
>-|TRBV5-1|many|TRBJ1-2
CASSPGHGYTF
TGCGCCAGCAGCCCTGGACATGGCTACACCTTC
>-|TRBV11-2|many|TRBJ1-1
CASSLWLVRYRTNTEAFF
TGTGCCAGCAGCTTATGGTTGGTCCGCTACAGGACGAACACTGAAGCTTTCTTT
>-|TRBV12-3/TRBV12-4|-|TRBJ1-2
CASSYHLNYGYTF
TGTGCCAGCAGTTATCACCTTAACTATGGCTACACCTTC
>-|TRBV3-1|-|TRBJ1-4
CASSPRGGEKLFF
TGTGCCAGCAGCCCCAGGGGTGGAGAAAAACTGTTTTTT
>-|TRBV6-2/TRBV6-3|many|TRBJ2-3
CASTLDRRADTQYF
TGTGCCAGCACCTTAGACAGGCGCGCAGATACGCAGTATTTT
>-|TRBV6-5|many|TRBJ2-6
CASSYSRSEISSGANVLTF
TGTGCCAGCAGTTACTCTAGGAGCGAGATTAGCTCTGGGGCCAACGTCCTGACTTTC
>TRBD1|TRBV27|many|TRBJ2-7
CASSRRTGTTYEQYF
TGTGCCAGCAGCCGACGGACAGGTACGACCTACGAGCAGTACTTC
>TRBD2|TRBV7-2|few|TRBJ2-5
CASSGGYNPSGGQETQYF
TGTGCCAGCAGCGGGGGCTACAACCCTAGCGGGGGCCAAGAGACCCAGTACTTC
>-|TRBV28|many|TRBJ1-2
CASSLARGGYGYTF
TGTGCCAGCAGTTTAGCCCGAGGAGGCTATGGCTACACCTTC
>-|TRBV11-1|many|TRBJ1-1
CASSFNANTEAFF
TGTGCCAGCAGCTTCAATGCGAACACTGAAGCTTTCTTT
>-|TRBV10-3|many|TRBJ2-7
CAISVTGVDEQYF
TGTGCCATCAGTGTAACCGGGGTCGACGAGCAGTACTTC
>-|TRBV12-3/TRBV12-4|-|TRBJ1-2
CASSLWGDNYGYTF
TGTGCCAGCAGTTTGTGGGGGGATAACTATGGCTACACCTTC
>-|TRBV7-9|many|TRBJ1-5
CASSLGPGNQPQHF
TGTGCCAGCAGCTTGGGCCCAGGCAATCAGCCCCAGCATTTT
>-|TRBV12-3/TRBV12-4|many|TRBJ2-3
CASRSNRGSSPDTQYF
TGTGCCAGCAGGTCCAATCGGGGGTCGTCTCCAGATACGCAGTATTTT
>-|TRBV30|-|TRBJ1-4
CAWTSLGRANEKLFF
TGTGCCTGGACCTCCCTGGGGAGGGCTAATGAAAAACTGTTTTTT
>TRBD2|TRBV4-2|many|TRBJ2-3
CASSQVGTSGLTDTQYF
TGTGCCAGCAGCCAAGTGGGGACTAGCGGACTCACAGATACGCAGTATTTT
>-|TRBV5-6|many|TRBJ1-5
CASSTGRRGAQHF
TGTGCCAGCAGCACGGGACGGCGGGGTGCCCAGCATTTT
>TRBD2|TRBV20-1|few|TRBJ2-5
CSASQRGTSRETQYF
TGCAGTGCCTCCCAGCGGGGCACTTCCCGGGAGACCCAGTACTTC
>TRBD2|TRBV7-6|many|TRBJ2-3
CASSLSGVTSTDTQYF
TGTGCCAGCAGCTTAAGCGGGGTAACTAGCACAGATACGCAGTATTTT
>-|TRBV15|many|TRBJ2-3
CATSSVLAPGPTGKITDTQYF
TGTGCCACCAGCAGCGTCCTCGCCCCAGGTCCCACGGGGAAAATCACAGATACGCAGTATTTT
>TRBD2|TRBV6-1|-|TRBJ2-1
CANGGADYNEQFF
TGTGCGAACGGGGGGGCTGATTACAATGAGCAGTTCTTC
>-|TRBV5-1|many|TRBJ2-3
CASSLDGLISDTQYF
TGCGCCAGCAGCTTGGATGGCTTAATTAGCGATACGCAGTATTTT
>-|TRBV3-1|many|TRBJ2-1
CASSQSIGKHNEQFF
TGTGCCAGCAGCCAATCGATCGGGAAGCACAATGAGCAGTTCTTC
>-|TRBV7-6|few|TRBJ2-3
CASSLGGRRVTDTQYF
TGTGCCAGCAGCTTAGGGGGCAGACGGGTCACAGATACGCAGTATTTT
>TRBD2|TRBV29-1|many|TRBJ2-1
CSVGASGGVYNEQFF
TGCAGCGTTGGGGCTAGCGGGGGGGTGTACAATGAGCAGTTCTTC
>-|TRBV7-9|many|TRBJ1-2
CASSLQGTAGYTF
TGTGCCAGCAGCCTTCAGGGCACGGCTGGCTACACCTTC
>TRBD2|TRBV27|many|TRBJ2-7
CASSLRPGRVSEQYF
TGTGCCAGCAGTTTACGACCAGGGAGGGTGTCCGAGCAGTACTTC
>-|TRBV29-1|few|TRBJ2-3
CSVEDAGRISSTDTQYF
TGCAGCGTTGAAGATGCGGGGAGGATCTCTAGCACAGATACGCAGTATTTT
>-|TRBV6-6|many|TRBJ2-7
CASSYSDSSYEQYF
TGTGCCAGCAGTTACTCGGACAGCTCCTACGAGCAGTACTTC
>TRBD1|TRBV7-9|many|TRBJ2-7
CASSFITGVTSYEQYF
TGTGCCAGCAGCTTTATAACAGGGGTGACGTCCTACGAGCAGTACTTC
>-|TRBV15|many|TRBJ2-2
CATSRDPTNTGELFF
TGTGCCACCAGCAGAGATCCCACGAACACCGGGGAGCTGTTTTTT
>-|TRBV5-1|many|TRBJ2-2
CASSLDSSYYTGELFF
TGCGCCAGCAGCTTGGACTCATCATACTACACCGGGGAGCTGTTTTTT
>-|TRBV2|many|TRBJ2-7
CASHEAYEQYF
TGTGCCAGCCATGAGGCCTACGAGCAGTACTTC
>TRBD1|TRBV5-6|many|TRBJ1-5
CASSSRGGAGYNQPQHF
TGTGCCAGCAGCTCCAGGGGGGGTGCTGGATACAATCAGCCCCAGCATTTT
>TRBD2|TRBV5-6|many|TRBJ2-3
CASSLAAGGDGMTDTQYF
TGTGCCAGCAGCTTGGCGGCGGGGGGCGACGGTATGACAGATACGCAGTATTTT
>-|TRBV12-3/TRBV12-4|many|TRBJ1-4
CASSLTLTNEKLFF
TGTGCCAGCAGTTTAACGCTGACTAATGAAAAACTGTTTTTT
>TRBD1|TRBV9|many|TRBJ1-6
CASSHGQGKRSYNSPLHF
TGTGCCAGCAGCCACGGACAGGGAAAGAGATCCTATAATTCACCCCTCCACTTT
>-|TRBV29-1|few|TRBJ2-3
CSVRVYGTDTQYF
TGCAGCGTTAGGGTCTACGGCACAGATACGCAGTATTTT
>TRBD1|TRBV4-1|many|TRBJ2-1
CASSQLTGGHNEQFF
TGCGCCAGCAGCCAACTAACAGGGGGCCACAATGAGCAGTTCTTC
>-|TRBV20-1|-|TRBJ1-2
CSASPRGNYGYTF
TGCAGTGCTAGTCCACGGGGAAACTATGGCTACACCTTC
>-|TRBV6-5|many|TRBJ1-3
CASTNNAPGNTIYF
TGTGCCAGCACAAACAACGCCCCTGGAAACACCATATATTTT